This TCR beta chain was profiled in a study of cytomegalovirus exposure and HLA in healthy donors. This clone was detected only a few times. V gave up 11 bases and J gave up 0 bases, with 14 bases separating them. Germline V CDR1 and CDR2: MNHNS, SASEGT. CDR3 length: 14 residues. Use of 60 Vbeta and 13 Jbeta primers characterized the PCR. Only in-frame clones appear in the TCRdb table, and some are missing; sequencing was by immunoSEQ multiplex PCR. The sample shows about 180,000 clones, around 82% of them seen only once. The sequence was collected from a man aged 35 to 55 in good health and CMV-seronegative. Sequenced: PBMCs. The chain combines TRBV6-1 with TRBJ1-5; D possibly corresponds to TRBD1 (6 bases). The CDR3 loop reads CAAQGRYSNQPQHF. CDR3 DNA sequence: TGTGCCGCACAGGGCCGGTATAGCAATCAGCCCCAGCATTTT.